This entry concerns a single T cell receptor (beta chain). Its antigen is as yet unknown. The data stem from a study of OX40 agonist ivuxolimab in advanced cancers. In the study overall: Hepatocellular carcinoma, melanoma, renal cell or head and neck cancer occurred in dose-escalation patients. General study findings and limits: CD4+ and CD8+ blood T cells expanded clonally by week 6 at 0.1 to 3.0 mg/kg. Also present in some nonresponders was a low level of normalized T-cell clonal expansion.

This table comes from immunoSEQ multiplex PCR, and its TCRdb copy is limited to in-frame clones, with some not included. The table shows 25,000 to 35,000 clones, with about 90% occurring only once. The cohort excluded patients with autoimmune disease history or systemic immunosuppression. The sequences come from CD4+ or CD8+ T cells sorted from blood, collected in a trial of the OX40 agonist ivuxolimab. The TCR was taken from an adult with an advanced solid tumor such as melanoma, head and neck, liver or kidney cancer.

The CDR3 reads CASSQGPAGPQHF. The CDR3 coding sequence is TGTGCCAGCAGCCAGGGGCCTGCAGGGCCCCAGCATTTT. The V and J genes are TRBV4-2 and TRBJ1-5; maybe TRBD1 (5 bases). With 3 bases removed from V and 9 bases from J, the gap between germline ends came to 12 bases. The CDR3 totals 13 residues. Germline CDR1 is LGHNA and CDR2 is YNFKEQ.